A selection of T cell receptor beta chains follows, all from one sample in a study of neurological immune-mediated disorders. TCRdb re-called the 5' RACE reads with MiXCR, one entry per CDR3 protein. The data contain about 59,000 distinct CDR3 sequences, 3% to 4% of them singletons. Sample: PBMCs. Source of these receptors: a woman aged 50 to 60 with multiple sclerosis. CDR3s include the opening cysteine and the closing phenylalanine or tryptophan. The D gene is left open where the match is weak. Expanded clones are given a class, and other clones once, few, many or no size at all.

TRBV7-2,NA,TRBJ2-7,NA,TGTGCCAGCAGCTTCGGGCAGTCCTACGAGCAGTACTTC,CASSFGQSYEQYF
TRBV24-1,many,TRBJ2-1,TRBD1,TGTGCCACCGGAGCCGGGACAGGGGTGGATGAGCAGTTCTTC,CATGAGTGVDEQFF
TRBV3-1,many,TRBJ2-5,TRBD1,TGTGCCAGCAGCCTAGAGGTATTCGGGACAGGGGGCACCCAAGAGACCCAGTACTTC,CASSLEVFGTGGTQETQYF
TRBV20-1,NA,TRBJ2-7,TRBD2,TGCAGTGCGGTACTAGCGGGAGGGTTAGAGCAGTACTTC,CSAVLAGGLEQYF
TRBV20-1,many,TRBJ2-5,TRBD2,TGCAGTGCTCCACGGGGGGGAGGAAAGGAGACCCAGTACTTC,CSAPRGGGKETQYF
TRBV27,many,TRBJ2-1,NA,TGTGCCAGCAGTTTTGGTAGCTCCAATGAGCAGTTCTTC,CASSFGSSNEQFF
TRBV20-1,many,TRBJ1-4,NA,TGCAGTGCTAGAGACTACACAACTAATGAAAAACTGTTTTTT,CSARDYTTNEKLFF
TRBV20-1,many,TRBJ2-7,TRBD1,TGCAGTGTCCTCTGGACAGGGGGATCCTACGAGCAGTACTTC,CSVLWTGGSYEQYF
TRBV24-1,many,TRBJ2-5,NA,TGTGCCACCAGTGAACCGACTAGTATCCGGGAGACCCAGTACTTC,CATSEPTSIRETQYF
TRBV20-1,many,TRBJ1-1,NA,TGCAGTGCTAGAGCCCCGCGACAGGAGGTCACTGAAGCTTTCTTT,CSARAPRQEVTEAFF
TRBV5-5,many,TRBJ1-1,NA,TGTGCCAGCAGCCGCAGTCCACAGATGAACACTGAAGCTTTCTTT,CASSRSPQMNTEAFF